These 15 T cell receptor beta chains came from one sample sequenced in a study of response to subunit inactivated influenza vaccine. Each CDR3 protein is one row after TCRdb ran MiXCR on the RT-PCR reads. In the table there are fewer than 700,000 distinct CDR3 sequences, 13% of which are singletons. The sequenced sample was PBMCs from blood, obtained 40 to 50 days after vaccination. The source is a middle-aged man who received an inactivated influenza vaccine.

There are a few counts of this clonotype. V and J are TRBV20-1 and TRBJ2-7; TRBD1 is a possible D gene (6 bases). The CDR3 spans 14 residues. CDR1 and CDR2 (germline): DFQATT, SNEGSKA (reference sequence). Trimming cost V 3 bases and J 3 bases, with 15 bases left between them. The CDR3 here is CSARSSGTSYEQYF. The CDR3 DNA sequence: TGCAGTGCTAGGTCATCCGGGACAAGCTACGAGCAGTACTTC.

The CDR3 sequence is CASSLAGGGSNQPQHF. The CDR3 nucleotides are TGTGCCAGCAGCTTGGCAGGGGGAGGCAGCAATCAGCCCCAGCATTTT. This sequence joins TRBV5-6 and TRBJ1-5, with 7 bases aligning to TRBD1. After removal of 0 bases from V and 1 base from J, the junction contained 4 bases not matched to a gene. Germline V gene lookup returns CDR1 SGHDT and CDR2 YYEEEE. CDR3 length equals 16 residues.

This clonotype was seen a few times. The chain recombines TRBV12-3 or TRBV12-4 with TRBJ2-1; 11 positions agree with TRBD2. The CDR3 totals 15 residues. The ends lost 6 bases at V and 5 bases at J; junction bases unmatched: 6. In nucleotides, the CDR3 is TGTGCCAGCAGCTTTCTTAGCGGGAGGGACAATGAGCAGTTCTTC. Translated: CASSFLSGRDNEQFF.

This chain uses TRBV4-3 with TRBJ1-4, with TRBD1 matching over 10 bases. CDR1 is LGHNA and CDR2 is YSLEER in the germline V gene. The CDR3 has 14 amino acids. The J segment lost 10 bases and the V segment lost 3 bases, leaving 5 bases of the junction unmatched. The CDR3 nucleotides are TGCGCCAGCAGCCAGGGGGACAGGGGCCGAAAACTGTTTTTT. Protein: CASSQGDRGRKLFF.

The rearrangement links TRBV5-5 to TRBJ2-3; 7 bases match TRBD1. The CDR3 extends over 15 amino acids. Germline loops: CDR1 SGHKS, CDR2 YYEKEE (reference sequence). The trim removed 4 bases at V and 1 base at J, leaving 6 bases unmatched. DNA for the CDR3: TGTGCCAGCAGCCGTACCGACAGGGGCACAGATACGCAGTATTTT. It translates to CASSRTDRGTDTQYF.

In this sample, this clonotype turned up a few times. This chain uses TRBV10-3 with TRBJ1-5; the D is unclear. CDR1 is ENHRY and CDR2 is SYGVKD in the germline V gene. The CDR3 length is 13 residues. V dropped 2 bases and J dropped 1 base, with 3 bases sitting between them. DNA of the CDR3: TGTGCCATCAGTGAGAGAAGCAATCAGCCCCAGCATTTT. As protein: CAISERSNQPQHF.

This clonotype was picked up many times. CDR3 amino acids: CASSVEAVPYEQYF. The CDR3 DNA reads as TGTGCCAGCAGCGTAGAGGCAGTCCCCTACGAGCAGTACTTC. This chain links TRBV9 with TRBJ2-7; D remains unclear. CDR3 length: 14 residues. V lost 0 bases, J lost 2 bases, and 9 bases lay in between. Germline CDR1 reads SGDLS; CDR2 reads YYNGEE.

V and J are TRBV5-1 and TRBJ2-5; TRBD1 aligns across 7 bases. The CDR3 consists of 13 residues. V gave up 6 bases and J gave up 1 base; unmatched junction bases: 3. Germline CDR1 and CDR2: SGHRS and YFSETQ. CDR3: CASNGDSQETQYF. CDR3 DNA sequence: TGCGCCAGCAACGGGGACAGCCAAGAGACCCAGTACTTC.

This clonotype has a count of ten or more. The chain combines TRBV12-3 or TRBV12-4 with TRBJ2-1; 14 nucleotides line up with TRBD2. V gave up 6 bases and J gave up 3 bases; unmatched junction bases: 16. The CDR3 has 20 amino acids. CDR3 loop: CASSHPGTSGSWLLYNEQFF. CDR3 coding DNA: TGTGCCAGCAGCCACCCAGGGACTAGCGGGAGTTGGCTCCTCTACAATGAGCAGTTCTTC.

V is TRBV7-9 and J is TRBJ2-7; 7 nucleotides align to TRBD1. Germline V gives CDR1 SEHNR, CDR2 FQNEAQ (reference sequence). V lost 6 bases to trimming and J lost 6 bases; unmatched junction nucleotides: 5. CDR3 length: 12 residues. Here the CDR3 reads CASRSSGGEQYF. Here the CDR3 DNA reads TGTGCCAGCAGGTCCTCAGGGGGCGAGCAGTACTTC.

This clonotype was detected many times. The chain carries TRBV28 and TRBJ2-4; the D gene is possibly TRBD2 (5 bases). V was cut by 4 bases and J by 0 bases, with 13 bases left in between. CDR3 size: 16 residues. Germline-derived CDR1 and CDR2 are MDHEN and SYDVKM. CDR3 DNA sequence: TGTGCCAGCAGTTCGGCTAGCACCTTAGCCAAAAACATTCAGTACTTC. It codes for CASSSASTLAKNIQYF. The entire variable domain, with the rest obtained from reference TRBV28 and TRBJ2-4, is as follows: DVKVTQSSRYLVKRTGEKVFLECVQDMDHENMFWYRQDPGLGLRLIYFSYDVKMKEKGDIPEGYSVSREKKERFSLILESASTNQTSMYLCASSSASTLAKNIQYFGAGTRLSVL.

V gene TRBV7-2 combines with J gene TRBJ1-1, with D unresolved. Trimming took off 5 bases at V and 0 bases at J, with 13 bases between the two ends. Germline V gene sequence: CDR1 SGHTA, CDR2 FQGNSA. CDR3 length: 15 residues. The CDR3: CASSQQVRMNTEAFF. Written as DNA, the CDR3 is TGTGCCAGCAGCCAACAAGTAAGAATGAACACTGAAGCTTTCTTT.

The chain combines TRBV5-1 with TRBJ1-2; perhaps TRBD1 as D (5 bases). The CDR3 spans 14 residues. Trimming left V 2 bases short and J 2 bases short, with 10 bases between. Germline values: CDR1 SGHRS, CDR2 YFSETQ. For the CDR3, the DNA is TGCGCCAGCAGCTTCTCGGGGACCAACTATGGCTACACCTTC. Amino acids: CASSFSGTNYGYTF.

The sample holds a few counts of this clonotype. This chain connects TRBV7-8 to TRBJ2-5, with a possible D match to TRBD2 (5 bases). V gave up 5 bases and J gave up 5 bases, with 15 bases separating them. CDR1 is SGHVS, CDR2 FQNEAQ, per germline. This CDR3 has 14 residues. The CDR3 reads CASSDYYREETQYF. The CDR3 DNA reads TGTGCCAGCAGCGACTACTACCGAGAGGAGACCCAGTACTTC.

The table lists this clonotype with a few counts. The chain uses TRBV20-1 and TRBJ2-2; 9 bases match TRBD2. CDR3 size: 16 residues. V shed 0 bases, J shed 6 bases, and the junction held 8 bases outside the gene matches. Germline CDR1 is DFQATT and CDR2 is SNEGSKA (reference sequence). The CDR3 sequence: CSARDLEGLAPGELFF. CDR3 nucleotide sequence: TGCAGTGCTAGAGATCTCGAGGGACTAGCCCCCGGGGAGCTGTTTTTT.